This T cell receptor beta chain was identified in a study of OX40 agonist ivuxolimab in advanced cancers. The wider study: Dose-escalation subjects each had hepatocellular carcinoma, melanoma, renal cell or head and neck cancer. Those enrolled were roughly 85% male, with a mean age of roughly 62 years and ages from about 20 to 85.

Whole-study findings and limits: In general, CD8+ T cells held more expanded clones than CD4+ did, on average.

The CDR3 has 19 amino acids. CDR1 is LGHNA and CDR2 is YNFKEQ in the germline V gene. Trimming took 1 base from V and 0 from J, leaving 19 bases between them. A note on this clone: The antigen remains undetermined.

Blood was sampled at baseline, cycle 4 day 1, and cycle 7 day 1. Clones were read by immunoSEQ multiplex PCR, and TCRdb kept only the in-frame ones, dropping some. The sample consists of some 60,000 clones, 80% to 95% of them appearing once. The sample consisted of CD4+ or CD8+ T cells sorted from blood, taken in a trial of the OX40 agonist ivuxolimab. This clonotype was obtained from an adult with an advanced solid tumor such as melanoma, head and neck, liver or kidney cancer. V gene TRBV4-2 combines with J gene TRBJ1-5; no clear D gene. The CDR3 DNA is TGTGCCAGCAGCCAAGCGGGTGGATCTCTGGAGGCTAGCAATCAGCCCCAGCATTTT. This gives the protein CASSQAGGSLEASNQPQHF.